These 23 T cell receptor beta chains came from one sample sequenced in a study of OX40 agonist ivuxolimab in advanced cancers. The data were produced by immunoSEQ multiplex PCR, yet TCRdb's version contains in-frame clones alone and is incomplete. The sample carries around 100,000 clones, about 90% recorded once. This specimen consisted of CD4+ or CD8+ T cells sorted from blood, obtained in a trial of the OX40 agonist ivuxolimab. Receptors were obtained from an adult with an advanced solid tumor such as melanoma, head and neck, liver or kidney cancer.

V gene TRBV19 combines with J gene TRBJ1-5; D is ambiguous. Deletions cut 8 bases from V and 2 bases from J, with 16 bases between. The germline V gene encodes CDR1 LNHDA and CDR2 SQIVND (reference sequence). This CDR3 spans 15 amino acids. The chain's CDR3 is CASDSTSGGNQPQHF. The CDR3 nucleotides are TGTGCCAGTGACTCAACAAGCGGTGGCAATCAGCCCCAGCATTTT. The full variable domain, with the rest looked up from reference TRBV19 and TRBJ1-5, is DGGITQSPKYLFRKEGQNVTLSCEQNLNHDAMYWYRQDPGQGLRLIYYSQIVNDFQKGDIAEGYSVSREKKESFPLTVTSAQKNPTAFYLCASDSTSGGNQPQHFGDGTRLSIL.

V and J are TRBV19 and TRBJ2-2; no firm D call. Trimming shortened V by 11 bases and J by 5 bases, and 9 bases separated the two germline ends. CDR1 and CDR2 from the germline V gene are LNHDA and SQIVND (reference sequence). The CDR3 is 11 amino acids. CDR3 loop: CARGGTGELFF. In nucleotides, the CDR3 is TGTGCCCGTGGCGGAACCGGGGAGCTGTTTTTT. The full variable domain, with the rest looked up from reference TRBV19 and TRBJ2-2, is DGGITQSPKYLFRKEGQNVTLSCEQNLNHDAMYWYRQDPGQGLRLIYYSQIVNDFQKGDIAEGYSVSREKKESFPLTVTSAQKNPTAFYLCARGGTGELFFGEGSRLTVL.

In its sample, this clone was seen once. The chain recombines TRBV4-3 with TRBJ1-4; D gene unclear. V lost 3 bases and J lost 8, with 13 bases in between. The CDR3 is made up of 14 amino acids. Germline values: CDR1 LGHNA, CDR2 YSLEER. The CDR3 region has the DNA TGCGCCAGCAGCCATTCCCGTCGGGCGGAAAAACTGTTTTTT. It translates to CASSHSRRAEKLFF.

The rearrangement links TRBV6-5 to TRBJ1-1, with TRBD1 matching over 7 bases. The CDR3 is made up of 15 amino acids. Germline-derived CDR1 and CDR2 are MNHEY and SVGAGI. V gave up 2 bases and J gave up 2 bases; unmatched junction bases: 5. The CDR3 DNA reads TGTGCCAGCAGTTACGCAGGGGGATTCAACACTGAAGCTTTCTTT. Translated, it gives CASSYAGGFNTEAFF.

Notes on this clone: The junction departs from germline at one end; a sequencing error may be responsible. The rearrangement links TRBV27 to TRBJ2-2; D unclear. From germline, CDR1 is MNHEY and CDR2 SMNVEV (reference sequence). The length of the CDR3 is 13 residues. CDR3 loop: CASTLIGTGELFF. The CDR3 DNA is TGTGCCAGCACTTTAATTGGGACCGGGGAGCTGTTTTTT.

The rearrangement joins TRBV6-1 to TRBJ2-1; D remains unclear. This CDR3 contains 14 residues. V lost 7 bases and J lost 0, with 10 bases in between. From germline, CDR1 is MNHNS and CDR2 SASEGT. In nucleotides, the CDR3 is TGTGCCAGCAATAATATATTCTCCTACAATGAGCAGTTCTTC. Translating gives CASNNIFSYNEQFF.

The table lists this clone with a count of one. The V call is TRBV27, the J call TRBJ1-2; no clear D gene. Trimming pared 3 bases from V and 5 bases from J, leaving 10 bases between. Germline CDR1 MNHEY, CDR2 SMNVEV (reference sequence). The length of the CDR3 is 13 residues. CDR3 residues: CASSFGSGYGYTF. The CDR3, as DNA: TGTGCCAGCAGTTTCGGCAGCGGATATGGCTACACCTTC.

The gene calls are TRBV4-3 and TRBJ2-5; D is undetermined. V was pared by 1 base and J by 1 base, with 10 bases between. From germline, CDR1 is LGHNA and CDR2 YSLEER. The CDR3 has 15 residues. CDR3 coding DNA: TGCGCCAGCAGCCAAGCTCTATCCCTCCAAGAGACCCAGTACTTC. This sequence encodes CASSQALSLQETQYF.

The chain joins TRBV11-2 to TRBJ2-5, with 11 nucleotides matching TRBD1. Germline V gives CDR1 SGHAT, CDR2 FQNNGV. J lost 5 bases, V lost 5 bases, and 7 bases had no gene match. CDR3 length: 15 amino acids. CDR3 sequence (DNA): TGTGCCAGCAGCCAGGGACAGGGGGAAATGGAGACCCAGTACTTC. It yields the protein CASSQGQGEMETQYF.

This chain joins TRBV7-2 and TRBJ1-2; D is uncertain. In germline, CDR1 is SGHTA, CDR2 FQGNSA. V was pared by 11 bases and J by 4 bases, with 17 bases between. The CDR3 runs 13 residues. The CDR3 loop is CASGSGYGYGYTF. The CDR3 nucleotides are TGTGCCTCCGGGTCGGGATATGGCTATGGCTACACCTTC.

The chain's CDR3 is CASSAGINEKLFF. CDR3 DNA: TGCGCCAGCAGTGCCGGGATTAATGAAAAACTGTTTTTT. The gene calls are TRBV5-1 and TRBJ1-4; the D is unclear. The CDR3 contains 13 residues. V was pared by 5 bases and J by 4 bases, with 9 bases between. CDR1 is SGHRS and CDR2 is YFSETQ in the germline V gene.

This sequence joins TRBV5-5 and TRBJ2-5; 8 nucleotides match TRBD2. This CDR3 contains 13 residues. Trimming removed 5 bases from V and 5 bases from J; junction bases left unmatched: 5. Germline assignment: CDR1 SGHKS and CDR2 YYEKEE (reference sequence). CDR3 in amino acids: CASRGGGRETQYF. The CDR3 DNA follows: TGTGCCAGCAGAGGCGGGGGGCGGGAGACCCAGTACTTC.

This chain connects TRBV15 to TRBJ2-7, with D perhaps matching TRBD1 or TRBD2 (5 bases each). The length of the CDR3 is 15 residues. CDR1 and CDR2 (germline): LNHNV, YYDKDF (reference sequence). Trimming cost V 1 base and J 4 bases, with 14 bases left between them. CDR3 bases: TGTGCCACCAGCAGAGGTGGAATGGGGGAGTACGAGCAGTACTTC. Translated: CATSRGGMGEYEQYF.

The chain combines TRBV7-2 with TRBJ2-5; D not resolved. The germline CDR1 and CDR2 sequences are SGHTA and FQGNSA. Trimming removed 2 bases from V and 5 bases from J, with 6 bases in between. The CDR3 has 12 residues. The CDR3 sequence: CASSLNVETQYF. The CDR3 coding sequence is TGTGCCAGCAGCTTAAATGTGGAGACCCAGTACTTC.

The chain carries TRBV6-5 and TRBJ1-1, with TRBD1 as a possible D gene (6 bases). Deletions cut 2 bases from V and 8 bases from J, with 12 bases between. CDR3 length: 13 amino acids. Germline-derived CDR1 and CDR2 are MNHEY and SVGAGI. CDR3 sequence reads: CASSYAGTQEAFF. DNA for the CDR3: TGTGCCAGCAGTTACGCGGGGACACAGGAAGCTTTCTTT.

The V call is TRBV6-6, the J call TRBJ1-2; D remains unclear. The CDR3 runs to 12 residues. V dropped 7 bases and J dropped 3 bases, with 9 bases sitting between them. Germline CDR1 and CDR2: MNHNY and SVGAGI (reference sequence). The CDR3 is CASTLSDYGYTF. The CDR3 DNA is TGTGCCAGCACCCTCTCAGACTATGGCTACACCTTC.

This chain links TRBV10-3 with TRBJ2-3; TRBD1 might be the D (6 bases). Germline CDR1 reads ENHRY; CDR2 reads SYGVKD. The CDR3 totals 13 residues. Trimming shortened V by 8 bases and J by 2 bases, and 11 bases separated the two germline ends. The CDR3: CAISGTLTDTQYF. The CDR3 bases are TGTGCCATCTCAGGGACACTCACAGATACGCAGTATTTT.

The chain couples TRBV6-5 to TRBJ2-4, with D unclear. The CDR3 is made up of 15 amino acids. The germline gives CDR1 MNHEY, CDR2 SVGAGI. The germline V and J ends were trimmed by 6 bases and 9 bases, with 21 bases remaining between them. Written as DNA, the CDR3 is TGTGCCAGCAGCCTCACTCGGACCTCAACAAGCATTCAGTACTTC. It is translated as CASSLTRTSTSIQYF.

A single count supports this clone. The chain links TRBV19 to TRBJ2-7; maybe TRBD2 (5 bases). The CDR3 spans 13 residues. V was trimmed by 6 bases and J by 6 bases, leaving 15 bases between them. CDR1 and CDR2 (germline): LNHDA, SQIVND (reference sequence). The CDR3 reads CASSTGLTVEQYF. CDR3 DNA sequence: TGTGCCAGTAGCACCGGACTGACGGTCGAGCAGTACTTC.

This clone appeared a single time. J is TRBJ2-1 and V is TRBV21-1; TRBD1, the D gene given by the table, was not confirmed from the DNA. TRBV21-1 is a recognized pseudogene. The CDR3 consists of 19 residues. The CDR3 here is CASSKKKGRQGAPYNEQFF. DNA of the CDR3: TGTGCCAGCAGCAAAAAAAAAGGGAGACAGGGGGCTCCCTACAATGAGCAGTTCTTC.

A note on this clone: Mismatch with germline at one junction end may stem from a read error. The chain uses TRBV5-1 and TRBJ2-7; D may match TRBD1 or TRBD2 (5 bases each). CDR1 and CDR2 from the germline V gene are SGHRS and YFSETQ. The CDR3 is 15 residues long. CDR3 DNA: TGTGCCAGCAGCTTGGTGGGTGGGGGTGACTACGAGCAGTACTTC. This sequence encodes CASSLVGGGDYEQYF. Combining the CDR3 with reference TRBV5-1 and TRBJ2-7 gives the whole variable domain KAGVTQTPRYLIKTRGQQVTLSCSPISGHRSVSWYQQTPGQGLQFLFEYFSETQRNKGNFPGRFSGRQFSNSRSEMNVSTLELGDSALYLCASSLVGGGDYEQYFGPGTRLTVT.

The chain has TRBV30 and TRBJ2-5, with 7 bases matching TRBD2. This CDR3 is 11 amino acids long. Germline lookup yields CDR1 GTSNPN and CDR2 SVGIG (reference sequence). The CDR3 nucleotides read TGTGCGGGAGGGGCAGCGGAGACCCAGTACTTC. Translation gives CAGGAAETQYF. The whole variable domain, remainder taken from reference TRBV30 and TRBJ2-5, is SQTIHQWPATLVQPVGSPLSLECTVEGTSNPNLYWYRQAAGRGLQLLFYSVGIGQISSEVPQNLSASRPQDRQFILSSKKLLLSDSGFYLCAGGAAETQYFGPGTRLLVL.

The V gene is TRBV19, the J gene TRBJ1-1, with no clear D. The length of the CDR3 is 13 residues. Trimming removed 4 bases at V and 4 bases at J, with 10 bases between. CDR1 and CDR2 (germline): LNHDA, SQIVND (reference sequence). The CDR3 is CASSTSTGTEAFF. CDR3 bases: TGTGCCAGTAGTACTTCTACGGGCACTGAAGCTTTCTTT. Variable domain in full (rest from reference TRBV19 and TRBJ1-1): DGGITQSPKYLFRKEGQNVTLSCEQNLNHDAMYWYRQDPGQGLRLIYYSQIVNDFQKGDIAEGYSVSREKKESFPLTVTSAQKNPTAFYLCASSTSTGTEAFFGQGTRLTVV.